These 18 T cell receptor beta chains share one sample of origin, sequenced in a study of T cell clonality in common variable immunodeficiency. The protocol was immunoSEQ multiplex PCR, while the TCRdb copy is restricted to in-frame clones and leaves out a portion. The specimen has around 81,000 clones, none found just once. What was sequenced was peripheral blood mononuclear cells. The source is a person between 18 and 75 years old in good health.

This clone was observed at least ten times. The read ends 3 residues early relative to the CDR3; the germline J gene fills the gap. The chain couples TRBV30 to TRBJ1-1; 8 bases map to TRBD1. The CDR3 loop spans 12 amino acids. Germline lookup yields CDR1 GTSNPN and CDR2 SVGIG (reference sequence). The chain's CDR3 is CACGTGPFGAFF. CDR3 DNA (partial): TGTGCCTGTGGGACAGGACCTTTCGGA.

This clone was counted many times. At one of its ends the junction is not consistent with the germline gene, which may arise from a read error. The read terminates 3 residues ahead of where the CDR3 ends, so the germline J gene completes it. This chain links TRBV4-2 with TRBJ2-5; D is perhaps TRBD1 (6 bases). The CDR3 length is 13 residues. Germline V lookup: CDR1 LGHNA, CDR2 YNFKEQ. The part of the CDR3 DNA that was read is TGCGCCAGCAGCCAGAACCAGGGGGAGACC. Its protein product is CASSQNQGET. The complete CDR3 sequence is CASSQNQGETQYF.

The sample holds many counts of this clone. Read coverage stops 3 residues before the CDR3 terminus; the germline J gene supplies the remainder. The chain joins TRBV29-1 to TRBJ2-3; TRBD2 agrees at 13 bases. The CDR3 length is 15 residues. With V trimmed by 8 bases and J by 7 bases, 12 bases remained unmatched. CDR1 SQVTM and CDR2 ANQGSEA come from the germline V gene. Here the CDR3 reads CSSSGGLAGEHTQYF. The sequenced CDR3 bases are TGCAGCTCCTCGGGAGGACTAGCGGGAGAGCATACG.

This clone was observed at least ten times. The CDR3 end lies 3 residues beyond the end of the read and is filled in from the germline J gene. This rearrangement joins TRBV2 to TRBJ2-7; the D gene is possibly TRBD2 (5 bases). V lost 7 bases and J 6 bases, leaving 19 bases between the germline ends. The germline V gene has CDR1 SNHLY and CDR2 FYNNEI. This CDR3 is 14 amino acids long. The CDR3 DNA, read in part, is TGTGCCAGCATACAATCCGGTTCCCGGGGCGAG. The encoded protein is CASIQSGSRGE. The full CDR3 reads CASIQSGSRGEQYF. Together with reference TRBV2 and TRBJ2-7, the CDR3 gives the full variable domain: EPEVTQTPSHQVTQMGQEVILRCVPISNHLYFYWYRQILGQKVEFLVSFYNNEISEKSEIFDDQFSVERPDGSNFTLKIRSTKLEDSAMYFCASIQSGSRGEQYFGPGTRLTVT.

Regarding this clone: The read stops 3 residues short of the end of the CDR3; the missing end is completed from the germline J gene. The chain joins TRBV7-9 to TRBJ2-1; D unresolved. V lost 3 bases, J lost 6 bases, and 6 bases lay in between. CDR1 and CDR2 from the germline V gene are SEHNR and FQNEAQ (reference sequence). The CDR3 contains 12 residues. CDR3 residues: CASSLMANEQFF. The DNA read from the CDR3 is TGTGCCAGCAGCTTGATGGCCAATGAG. Full variable domain (remainder filled in from reference TRBV7-9 and TRBJ2-1): DTGVSQNPRHKITKRGQNVTFRCDPISEHNRLYWYRQTLGQGPEFLTYFQNEAQLEKSRLLSDRFSAERPKGSFSTLEIQRTEQGDSAMYLCASSLMANEQFFGPGTRLTVL.

This clone occurred many times. With the read ending 3 residues before the CDR3 end, the germline J gene is used to fill in that end. The V gene is TRBV7-2, the J gene TRBJ2-7, with D possibly matching TRBD2 (5 bases). Germline loops: CDR1 SGHTA, CDR2 FQGNSA. Trimming removed 5 bases from V and 1 base from J, with 15 bases in between. This CDR3 contains 15 residues. CDR3 DNA, as far as it was read: TGTGCCAGCAGCGTCGGGGTTTTAGCGTCCTACGAG. Protein: CASSVGVLASYE. The complete CDR3 reads CASSVGVLASYEQYF.

This clone was counted many times. The observed sequence ends 3 residues before the CDR3 terminus, with the missing tail filled in from the germline J gene. This rearrangement joins TRBV7-9 to TRBJ2-7; D uncertain. The germline V and J ends were trimmed by 1 base and 5 bases, with 6 bases remaining between them. This CDR3 region has 12 residues. Germline loops: CDR1 SEHNR, CDR2 FQNEAQ (reference sequence). CDR3 DNA, as far as it was read: TGTGCCAGCAGCTTAGAGGGCGACGAG. Its translation is CASSLEGDE. The CDR3 in its entirety is CASSLEGDEQYF.

This clone occurred many times. The observed sequence ends 3 residues before the CDR3 terminus, with the missing tail filled in from the germline J gene. The chain couples TRBV19 to TRBJ1-4; D unclear. With 6 bases removed from V and 1 base from J, the gap between germline ends came to 9 bases. Germline V gives CDR1 LNHDA, CDR2 SQIVND (reference sequence). The CDR3 totals 14 residues. CDR3 DNA (partial): TGTGCCAGTAGCCAACAGCTAACTAATGAAAAA. Translation: CASSQQLTNEK. The full-length CDR3 reads as CASSQQLTNEKLFF. The whole variable domain, remainder taken from reference TRBV19 and TRBJ1-4, is DGGITQSPKYLFRKEGQNVTLSCEQNLNHDAMYWYRQDPGQGLRLIYYSQIVNDFQKGDIAEGYSVSREKKESFPLTVTSAQKNPTAFYLCASSQQLTNEKLFFGSGTQLSVL.

Many counts were recorded for this clone. CDR3 sequence: CASSLTLAGGTDTQYF. CDR3 DNA (partial): TGTGCCAGCAGCTTAACTCTAGCGGGAGGCACAGATACG. The J gene is TRBJ2-3, the V gene TRBV7-3, with 10 positions matching TRBD2. The observed sequence ends 3 residues before the CDR3 terminus, with the missing tail filled in from the germline J gene. The germline V gene encodes CDR1 SGHTA and CDR2 FQGTGA. The J segment lost 1 base and the V segment lost 0 bases, leaving 1 base of the junction unmatched. There are 16 residues in the CDR3.

A word on this clone: Read coverage stops 3 residues before the CDR3 terminus; the germline J gene supplies the remainder. The chain recombines TRBV7-8 with TRBJ2-7; 7 nucleotides agree with TRBD2. The CDR3 is 16 residues long. Per the germline V gene, CDR1 is SGHVS and CDR2 is FQNEAQ. The V gene end was trimmed by 4 bases and the J gene end by 5 bases; junction bases not matched to a gene: 14. CDR3 DNA, as far as it was read: TGTGCCAGCAGCTCCCGGGCCGCGGGGAGGGCCAACGAG. It yields the protein CASSSRAAGRANE. The whole CDR3 protein is CASSSRAAGRANEQYF.

This clone was seen ten or more times. The sequenced fragment ends 3 residues before the CDR3 boundary, so the rest is inferred from the germline J gene. This sequence joins TRBV20-1 and TRBJ2-2, with 7 bases identical to TRBD1. J was trimmed by 7 bases and V by 3 bases; bases with no gene match: 20. CDR3 length equals 18 residues. The V gene's germline CDR1 is DFQATT and CDR2 SNEGSKA (reference sequence). CDR3 protein: CSARILLRGRRFGGELFF. Incomplete CDR3 DNA: TGCAGTGCTAGGATCTTACTTAGGGGGCGGAGGTTCGGCGGGGAG.

There are many counts of this clone. The CDR3 bases that were read are TGTGCCAGCAGCAGATATAGCGGGGACGACCCCGGGACC. This encodes CASSRYSGDDPGT. In full, the CDR3 reads CASSRYSGDDPGTQYF. The V and J genes are TRBV5-4 and TRBJ2-5; TRBD2 matches 8 bases. The sequenced fragment ends 3 residues before the CDR3 boundary, so the rest is inferred from the germline J gene. With 4 bases clipped from V and 7 bases from J, the junction kept 15 bases outside the gene matches. Per the germline V gene, CDR1 is SGHNT and CDR2 is YYREEE (reference sequence). The CDR3 covers 16 residues.

This clone occurred many times. The read comes to an end 3 residues before the CDR3 does, leaving the germline J gene to fill in the end. The chain links TRBV7-2 to TRBJ1-6; 9 nucleotides align to TRBD1. The ends lost 1 base at V and 10 bases at J; junction bases unmatched: 2. The CDR3 consists of 14 residues. CDR1 and CDR2 from the germline V gene are SGHTA and FQGNSA. Here the CDR3 reads CASSLGTGESPLHF. Incomplete CDR3 DNA: TGTGCCAGCAGCTTAGGGACAGGGGAATCACCC. The full variable domain, completed using reference TRBV7-2 and TRBJ1-6, is GAGVSQSPSNKVTEKGKDVELRCDPISGHTALYWYRQSLGQGLEFLIYFQGNSAPDKSGLPSDRFSAERTGGSVSTLTIQRTQQEDSAVYLCASSLGTGESPLHFGNGTRLTVT.

This clone appeared many times. The CDR3 end falls 3 residues outside the read, so it is completed with the germline J gene. This chain connects TRBV18 to TRBJ2-5; 10 nucleotides agree with TRBD2. Germline V gene sequence: CDR1 KGHSH, CDR2 LQKENI. This CDR3 is built from 14 residues. Germline trimming cut 4 bases from V and 3 bases from J; bases unmatched to any gene: 2. The CDR3 loop reads CASSRTSGKETQYF. The CDR3 DNA, read in part, is TGTGCCAGCTCACGGACTAGCGGCAAAGAGACC.

This clone was found many times. The read halts 3 residues ahead of the CDR3 end, with the missing end drawn from the germline J gene. The chain uses TRBV20-1 and TRBJ1-5, with 8 bases matching TRBD1. Per germline, CDR1 DFQATT and CDR2 SNEGSKA (reference sequence). The CDR3 has 15 amino acids. Losses at the gene ends were 2 bases for V and 9 bases for J; bases not matched to a gene: 12. Incomplete CDR3 DNA: TGCAGTGCTAGACCCCTCGGACAGGGATTACGGCCC. Protein: CSARPLGQGLRP. The whole CDR3 reads CSARPLGQGLRPQHF.

The sample holds many counts of this clone. Incomplete CDR3 DNA: TGTGCCAGCAGCTTGAGACGCAGGGGGTATGGC. It codes for CASSLRRRGYG. The entire CDR3 protein is CASSLRRRGYGYTF. V gene TRBV7-2 combines with J gene TRBJ1-2; 7 bases match TRBD1. The read comes to an end 3 residues before the CDR3 does, leaving the germline J gene to fill in the end. Germline values: CDR1 SGHTA, CDR2 FQGNSA. The CDR3 contains 14 residues. V lost 3 bases, J lost 5 bases, and 6 bases stayed unmatched. Using reference TRBV7-2 and TRBJ1-2 for the parts outside the CDR3, the full variable domain is GAGVSQSPSNKVTEKGKDVELRCDPISGHTALYWYRQSLGQGLEFLIYFQGNSAPDKSGLPSDRFSAERTGGSVSTLTIQRTQQEDSAVYLCASSLRRRGYGYTFGSGTRLTVV.

This clone came up many times. The read terminates 3 residues ahead of where the CDR3 ends, so the germline J gene completes it. The chain links TRBV6-4 to TRBJ2-3, with TRBD1 matching 11 bases. V lost 6 bases and J lost 6; bases outside the gene matches: 11. CDR1 is MRHNA and CDR2 is SNTAGT in the germline V gene. This CDR3 has 16 amino acids. The sequenced CDR3 bases are TGTGCCAGCAGCCGGACAGGGGGCTCTCTATTGGATACG. Its translation: CASSRTGGSLLDT. In full, the CDR3 reads CASSRTGGSLLDTQYF.

This clone was counted ten times or more. The read ends 3 residues before the CDR3 terminus; that terminus is restored from the germline J gene. The rearrangement joins TRBV7-9 to TRBJ2-7, with D perhaps TRBD1 (6 bases). Germline-derived CDR1 and CDR2 are SEHNR and FQNEAQ (reference sequence). This CDR3 has 14 amino acids. Trimming removed 0 bases from V and 1 base from J, with 7 bases in between. The DNA read from the CDR3 is TGTGCCAGCAGCTTAGCAGGGGGTTCCTACGAG. It yields the protein CASSLAGGSYE. The full CDR3 reads CASSLAGGSYEQYF.